This T cell receptor beta chain is from a study of blood T cell repertoires in COVID-19. Overall study context: COVID-19 samples from acute and convalescent phases originated in the United States, Italy and Spain. T cells, B-cell-depleted T cells, or PBMCs provided the cDNA or gDNA that served as material.

In the original analysis: Quantification of nucleated cells was approximated via reference gene primer amplification. Assay used: immunoSEQ multiplex PCR; TCRdb lists only in-frame clones, some missing. From that table come the V and J calls and clone size; the DNA was used to work out D and trimming. The table lists over 110,000 clones, under 90% of them singletons. V lost 2 bases to trimming and J lost 3 bases, with 11 bases between them. CDR3 length: 14 amino acids. Germline assignment: CDR1 MNHEY and CDR2 SVGAGI. This chain connects TRBV6-5 to TRBJ2-7; D uncertain. The receptor was derived from a human donor in a cohort sampled during active COVID-19. The sequencing sample was made of peripheral blood. CDR3 in amino acids: CASSYLGPSYEQYF. CDR3 sequence (DNA): TGTGCCAGCAGTTACCTGGGCCCGAGCTACGAGCAGTACTTC.